This is a list of T cell receptor beta chains from one sample in a study of vaccination and CD4 T cells after COVID-19. TCRdb re-called the PCR reads through MiXCR, storing one row per CDR3 protein. Found here are about 21,000 distinct CDR3 sequences, roughly 70% of them singletons; the top ten hold just over 8.5%. Antigens for these TCRs are unknown. Material: CD4+ T cells from blood, cultured in vitro. Receptors were obtained from a human donor who had recovered from COVID-19. Both conserved end residues are part of each CDR3. The order of the fields is CDR3 DNA, CDR3 protein, clone size, V gene, J gene, D gene. A D gene is named only where the DNA matches it firmly. Rows may omit the clone size; those that give it use once, few, many or a size class.

TGCAGTGCTCAGGCGACTAGCGGGAGCCATGAGCAGTTCTTC	CSAQATSGSHEQFF	-	TRBV20-1	TRBJ2-1	TRBD2
TGTGCCAGCAACACAGGGGGATCGGGCACCGGGGAGCTGTTTTTT	CASNTGGSGTGELFF	few	TRBV6-1	TRBJ2-2	TRBD1
TGTGCCAGCAGTGCTGTTAGCGGGATCGGGGAGCTGTTTTTT	CASSAVSGIGELFF	-	TRBV25-1	TRBJ2-2	TRBD2
TGCAGTGCGGGAGGGAGGGTCGGACAGCCCCAGCATTTT	CSAGGRVGQPQHF	-	TRBV20-1	TRBJ1-5	-
TGTGCCAGCAGTTTTGGTAGTTCGTGGACAGTCCCCTCCCACCACTATGGCTACACCTTC	CASSFGSSWTVPSHHYGYTF	-	TRBV28	TRBJ1-2	-
TGTGCCAGCAGCTTTGGGGCCGTCCAAGAGACCCAGTACTTC	CASSFGAVQETQYF	once	TRBV5-6	TRBJ2-5	-
TGTGCCAGCAGCCTAGTGCGGGGTGAGCAGTTCTTC	CASSLVRGEQFF	-	TRBV7-2	TRBJ2-1	-
TGTGCCACCAGCGGGGGCGGGACAGGGTATGGCTACACCTTC	CATSGGGTGYGYTF	-	TRBV15	TRBJ1-2	TRBD1
TGTGCCAGCAGTTCCAGGGGAACTGCAACTAATGAAAAACTGTTTTTT	CASSSRGTATNEKLFF	-	TRBV6-5	TRBJ1-4	-
TGTGCCAGCTACCGGGACAGGGGATGGGGTACAGATACGCAGTATTTT	CASYRDRGWGTDTQYF	-	TRBV2	TRBJ2-3	TRBD1
TGCAGCGCTCCGGACACCGGAGATAACTATGGCTACACCTTC	CSAPDTGDNYGYTF	once	TRBV29-1	TRBJ1-2	-
TGTGCCAGCAGTTTAGGCCGGGGACAGGGGGGCACTGAAGCTTTCTTT	CASSLGRGQGGTEAFF	-	TRBV28	TRBJ1-1	TRBD1
TGTGCCAGCAGTGAACGGGGGGTTAGCTATGGCTACACCTTC	CASSERGVSYGYTF	-	TRBV2	TRBJ1-2	-
TGTGCCACCAGTGAAACAGGGTATGGCTACACCTTC	CATSETGYGYTF	-	TRBV24-1	TRBJ1-2	-
TGTGCCACCAGTCGGTCCAACCCCGGGGAGACCCAGTACTTC	CATSRSNPGETQYF	once	TRBV24-1	TRBJ2-5	-
TGTGCCAGCAGTTCACCAGGCGGTAGCACAGATACGCAGTATTTT	CASSSPGGSTDTQYF	-	TRBV28	TRBJ2-3	-
TGTGCCAGCAGGGGGAATAGCGGGAGGGACCCCTACGAGCAGTACTTC	CASRGNSGRDPYEQYF	-	TRBV27	TRBJ2-7	TRBD2
TGTGCCAGCAGTAGACAGTACACTGAAGCTTTCTTT	CASSRQYTEAFF	-	TRBV6-1	TRBJ1-1	-
TGTGCCAGCAGCACAGGGGGCAACTATGGCTACACCTTC	CASSTGGNYGYTF	once	TRBV7-6	TRBJ1-2	TRBD1
TGTGCCAGCAGCCTCGAGTCGTCGGGGGTGACTGAAGCTTTCTTT	CASSLESSGVTEAFF	-	TRBV21-1	TRBJ1-1	-
TGTGCCAGCAGCTTTGAACTCAGAGGAGTTAATTCACCCCTCCACTTT	CASSFELRGVNSPLHF	-	TRBV11-2	TRBJ1-6	-
TGTGCCAGCAAGAGAGGGGGGACAGGGGGGTACAATGAGCAGTTCTTC	CASKRGGTGGYNEQFF	-	TRBV28	TRBJ2-1	TRBD1
TGCGCCAGCAGCCAAGGTGTCAGTTCAATCGTATCCGAGACCCAGTACTTC	CASSQGVSSIVSETQYF	-	TRBV4-1	TRBJ2-5	-
TGTGCCAGCAGCCACCGACCCGCACGATACGAGCAGTACTTC	CASSHRPARYEQYF	-	TRBV11-2	TRBJ2-7	-
TGTGCCAGCAGCTTTAGCGGGAACCCCTCCTACGAGCAGTACTTC	CASSFSGNPSYEQYF	-	TRBV7-2	TRBJ2-7	TRBD2
TGTGCCTGGAAAATGAGCCAAGAGACCCAGTACTTC	CAWKMSQETQYF	-	TRBV30	TRBJ2-5	-
TGTGCCAGCAGCGTGCGACAGAAAACCCTCTCAGCCTACGAGCAGTACTTC	CASSVRQKTLSAYEQYF	-	TRBV11-2	TRBJ2-7	-
TGTGCCTGCCCAGGGAGACGGGTTTCCCACTATGGCTACACCTTC	CACPGRRVSHYGYTF	few	TRBV30	TRBJ1-2	-
TGCGCCAGCAGCCAACAGGGGAATCAGCCCCAGCATTTT	CASSQQGNQPQHF	-	TRBV4-1	TRBJ1-5	-
TGCAGTGCTGTGGTGCAGTCTGGAAACACCATATATTTT	CSAVVQSGNTIYF	-	TRBV20-1	TRBJ1-3	-
TGTGCCAGCAGACTCAGGGGTAACTATGGCTACACCTTC	CASRLRGNYGYTF	-	TRBV28	TRBJ1-2	-
TGTGCCAGCAGCAAAGATGGCGGGACCAACTATGGCTACACCTTC	CASSKDGGTNYGYTF	-	TRBV21-1	TRBJ1-2	-
TGCAGTGCTAGGGGGCAGAAAGCTTTCTTT	CSARGQKAFF	-	TRBV20-1	TRBJ1-1	-
TGTGCCAGCAGCCCTACTAGGAGCCAAGAGACCCAGTACTTC	CASSPTRSQETQYF	-	TRBV7-2	TRBJ2-5	-
TGTGCCAGCAGCTTAGGACTAGCGGGGCCCTACGAGCAGTACTTC	CASSLGLAGPYEQYF	-	TRBV7-8	TRBJ2-7	TRBD2
TGTGCCACCAGCAGAGATCCGGGTGGCGAGACCCAGTACTTC	CATSRDPGGETQYF	few	TRBV15	TRBJ2-5	-
TGTGCCAGCAGGGGCACGGTACAGTCAGATAATTCACCCCTCCACTTT	CASRGTVQSDNSPLHF	-	TRBV28	TRBJ1-6	-
TGTGCCAGCAGTTCATGGGATACTGAAGCTTTCTTT	CASSSWDTEAFF	-	TRBV28	TRBJ1-1	-
TGCAGTGCCTTGGGACTAGCGGGAGGGCCCTACAATGAGCAGTTCTTC	CSALGLAGGPYNEQFF	-	TRBV20-1	TRBJ2-1	TRBD2
TGTGCCAGCAGTGGGCTAGCGATCGTCTCCTACAATGAGCAGTTCTTC	CASSGLAIVSYNEQFF	-	TRBV2	TRBJ2-1	-
TGCAGTGCTAGAGTCCCCCGGGGGATCTACAATGAGCAGTTCTTC	CSARVPRGIYNEQFF	-	TRBV20-1	TRBJ2-1	-
TGTGCCAGCAGCTTAAAACAGGCGACCACAGATACGCAGTATTTT	CASSLKQATTDTQYF	-	TRBV7-2	TRBJ2-3	-
TGTGCCAGTGAAGCCTTGGGACAGCCAAGCTCTGGAAACACCATATATTTT	CASEALGQPSSGNTIYF	-	TRBV19	TRBJ1-3	TRBD1
TGCAGTAATCAACTAGCCGGGACACCTAACTATGGCTACACCTTC	CSNQLAGTPNYGYTF	-	TRBV20-1	TRBJ1-2	-
TGCAGTGCTAGTAGCGGGAGCTCCTACAATGAGCAGTTCTTC	CSASSGSSYNEQFF	-	TRBV20-1	TRBJ2-1	TRBD2